This T cell receptor beta chain was sequenced in a study of cytomegalovirus exposure and HLA in healthy donors (dated by TCRdb to the late 2010s). With regard to the full study: An earlier analysis of several hundred of the donors reported roughly 300 Gb of sequence data and 117 million unique TCR beta sequences from about 180 million T cells. Roughly 320 gigabases of sequencing data and around 85 million unique TCR sequences made up an early release that covered nearly 650 HLA-typed donors. Of the 300 to 450 genotyped donors, over 70% fell in the genetic ancestry cluster associated with self-reported Caucasian donors. The aim of the study was to test whether cataloging public T cell receptors could identify signatures of past pathogen exposure. The T cell repertoires of 700 or so subjects were profiled by immunosequencing and related to cytomegalovirus serostatus. A separate validation cohort of 100 to 150 different subjects was used in addition to the approximately 610-subject first cohort. To predict cytomegalovirus infection status, the study combined high-throughput TCR immunosequencing, statistical association of individual TCRs with disease status, and machine learning. To study patterns of TCR occurrence, a later analysis re-analyzed previously published TCR beta repertoires from 600 to 750 donors and added high-resolution HLA genotyping. In the later analysis, no new phenotypic data were used to find candidate immune exposures; instead, reliance was placed on TCR beta sequences and their occurrence across donors. To decide whether each TCR beta V gene segment behaved as functional or pseudogenic, an earlier analysis of over 500 of the donors relied on high-throughput TCR beta sequencing. Donor age, sex, ethnicity and CMV serostatus were compiled alongside the repertoire data. In a later genetic analysis, genome-wide SNP genotypes for about three fifths of the 666 donors were used, and that subset was treated as a discovery cohort. Every discovery cohort repertoire had been produced on one sequencing platform. HLA typing covered class I and class II loci at four-digit resolution. Typing coverage varied by locus: 629-630 donors for A, B, C, DRB1 and DQB1; approximately 520 for DQA1; more than 600 for DPA1; approximately 490 for DPB1. Four or five DR-DQ haplotypes were treated as single units for association and clustering because of strong linkage in the cohort. Among around 400 genotyped donors of the cohort, an average of roughly 230,000 unique TCR beta nucleotide sequences was sequenced per donor, of which about 18% were non-productive.

Receptor amplification or capture employed the immunoSEQ multiplex PCR assay. The multiplex PCR relied on a mix of 60 forward primers for TCR Vbeta segments and 13 reverse primers for TCR Jbeta segments. The CDR3 region of rearranged TCR beta genes was amplified from genomic DNA by a multiplex PCR assay. The amplified TCR beta libraries were sequenced on the Illumina HiSeq System as 87-base-pair reads. On the study's bioinformatics: In a later analysis, tens of millions of unique TCR beta chains were counted across the roughly 610 repertoires, and around 11 million of these chains were shared by at least two donors. To remove PCR and sequencing errors, raw reads were error-corrected and collapsed into unique sequences using a nearest-neighbor algorithm that merged closely related sequences. To assign V, D and J gene segments, CDR3 sequences were aligned to IMGT reference sequences. For a sequence to be retained, a match of at least six nucleotides to both a V gene segment and a J gene segment was required. A rearrangement counted as productive if the CDR3 had no stop codons and remained in frame with V and J, and every other rearrangement counted as non-productive. CDR3 was defined by IMGT convention, running from the second conserved V-encoded cysteine to the conserved J-encoded phenylalanine. The earlier analysis of about 570 of the donors excluded any sequence lacking an unambiguous match to a single V gene segment. An earlier analysis of some 610 of the donors called V segments functional above 56.7% productive rearrangements and segregating when the between-donor standard deviation exceeded 5%. A statistical classification framework was built for diagnosing cytomegalovirus status from the catalog of TCR beta chain sequences. V and J gene assignment, in a later analysis, came from comparing TCR nucleotide sequences with IMGT/GENE-DB human TR gene sequences. In a later analysis, CDR3 sequences and most-parsimonious VDJ recombination scenarios were assigned using the TCRdist pipeline. In a later analysis, each TCR beta chain was defined by its CDR3 amino acid sequence together with its V-gene family, and reads lacking a unique V-gene family were excluded. To address suspected cross-contamination and a sequencing artifact, a later analysis removed a few hundred highly shared, low-generation-probability nucleotide sequences. In a later analysis, a clonal expansion index for each public chain was calculated from normalized within-repertoire ranks of inferred template counts. In a later analysis, generation probabilities were computed with a VDJ recombination model fitted to out-of-frame rearrangements, and the resulting probabilities were checked against IGoR. In a later analysis, TCR-TCR, TCR-HLA and TCR-CMV co-occurrence was scored with hypergeometric tests, and a repertoire-size bias correction was applied to TCR pairs. To estimate false discovery rates, a later analysis permuted the HLA or CMV assignments 20 times. In a later analysis, co-occurring TCRs were grouped using DBSCAN, with TCRdist sequence similarity added in when clustering inside HLA-allele-positive subsets. Repertoires with fewer than 30,000 or more than 120,000 public chains, plus five repertoires with anomalous nucleotide sharing, were excluded from co-occurrence clustering. As stored in TCRdb, this immuneACCESS dataset retains in-frame rearrangements with V and J assigned. A fraction of the clones does not appear; measured against another copy, unresolved V genes explain less than half of the discrepancy, and the remainder lacks a known reason. That table gives V, J and clone size, and the DNA gave D and trimming. The sample data list about 190,000 clones, and under 85% of these were observed just once. The top ten constitute 1.6% of the sample.

A word on this clone: Its antigen target is currently unknown. No base qualities exist here, and no much larger clone lies one base off it.

The investigation overall reported the following: The presence/absence analyses assumed that sequencing depth was roughly uniform across donors, and that assumption may not be true. The authors suggested that the approach could potentially be generalized to other disease states and immunological phenotypes. In both the original and validation cohorts, the classifier was reported to diagnose cytomegalovirus status with high specificity and sensitivity. Because counts were too low, fewer than 20 rarely observed V segments, including chromosome 9 orphons, were excluded from the earlier analysis of roughly 580 of the donors. In a later analysis, 16,951 TCR beta sequences were associated with specific HLA alleles at a false discovery rate of 0.05. In a later analysis, HLA-associated TCR beta chains were found to be more clonally expanded and to have lower generation probabilities than equally common non-associated chains. When HLA alleles, especially DR and DQ, strongly co-occurred, TCR associations were difficult to assign to individual alleles. In the study, approximately 150 TCR beta chains were listed as associated with cytomegalovirus. Across donors, most TCR sequences were observed very rarely, whereas some public TCRs were present in many individuals. In a later genetic analysis, a missense DCLRE1C variant was associated with V-gene and J-gene trimming of TCR beta chains, and the association was replicated in an independent cohort. Linkage disequilibrium might explain the correlated functional status among segregating V segments, but an unknown experimental factor could not be excluded. A cluster of highly shared sequence variants was judged likely to be a technical artifact of the sequencing pipeline. In vitro tests confirmed that a few of the cytomegalovirus-associated TCR beta chains recognize cytomegalovirus antigens. In a later analysis, most CMV-associated TCR beta chains were found to appear HLA-restricted, with HLA associations seemingly driven largely by CMV exposure. In a later analysis, several top co-occurrence clusters were reported to appear linked to parvovirus B19, influenza, CMV and Epstein-Barr virus. CMV serostatus was the only immune exposure information available for the cohort. In an earlier analysis of roughly 500 of the donors, most TCR beta V segments appeared in productive rearrangements about 87% or about 30% of the time, broadly matching IMGT annotations. The cohort was sequenced for TCR beta chains only, and without alpha or paired-chain data the features that could be detected were limited. According to a later genetic analysis, donors in an Asian-associated ancestry cluster had fewer N-insertions in productive TCRs than the approximately 610-donor mean. A further reported finding was that TCR beta sequences accurately predicted the HLA-A and HLA-B alleles for most subjects in the first cohort. Because HLA typing was missing for some donors at each locus, association tests included only the typed subset. The 87-base-pair reads could not distinguish some IMGT-functional V segments, including TRBV6-2 and TRBV6-3, so those segments were excluded. According to a later analysis, TCR association rates differed among HLA loci, with DRB1 alleles showing the most associated TCRs and HLA-C alleles showing the fewest.

The cohort consisted of 650 to 700 healthy bone marrow donors. At the time of sampling, all cohort members were nominally healthy, though unrecorded immune exposures were likely present. The donor tested CMV seronegative and was one of the 352 seronegative cohort members. Each donor provided a peripheral blood sample, and peripheral blood mononuclear cells were used for TCR beta sequencing. Genomic DNA was extracted from the blood cell samples with the Qiagen DNeasy Blood Extraction Kit. CDR1 is given as SGDLS and CDR2 as YYNGEE, both from the germline V gene. Relative to germline, V is 3 bases shorter and J is 1 base shorter, with 17 bases between their ends. The CDR3 contains 16 residues, cysteine and phenylalanine counted. The CDR3 DNA has 48 bases and is translated from base 1.

This chain is built from TRBV9 and TRBJ2-7, and the D gene may be TRBD2, 7 bases matching. The specimen was PBMCs. The TCR sequence derives from a woman aged 18-30 years in good health and CMV-seronegative. Here is the DNA: TGTGCCAGCAGCGAGGGGGGAGGGGTGGGGTCCTACGAGCAGTACTTC. This codes for CASSEGGGVGSYEQYF.